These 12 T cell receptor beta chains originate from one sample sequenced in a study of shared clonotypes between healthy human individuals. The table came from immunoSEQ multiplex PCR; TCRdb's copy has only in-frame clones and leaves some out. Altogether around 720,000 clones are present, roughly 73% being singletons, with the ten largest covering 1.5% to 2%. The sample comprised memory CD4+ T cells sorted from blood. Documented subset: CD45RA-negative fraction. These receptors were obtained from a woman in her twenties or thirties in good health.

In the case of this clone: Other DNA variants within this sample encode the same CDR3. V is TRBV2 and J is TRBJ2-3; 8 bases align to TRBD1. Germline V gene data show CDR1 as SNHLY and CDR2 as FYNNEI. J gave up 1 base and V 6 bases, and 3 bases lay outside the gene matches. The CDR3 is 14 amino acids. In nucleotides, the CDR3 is TGTGCCAGCAGAACAGGGGGAGGCACAGATACGCAGTATTTT. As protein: CASRTGGGTDTQYF.

The CDR3 region is CASSQVTSARSSYNEQFF. The CDR3 region has the DNA TGTGCCAGCAGCCAAGTTACTAGCGCACGCAGCTCCTACAATGAGCAGTTCTTC. The V gene is TRBV4-2, the J gene TRBJ2-1; 7 positions match TRBD2. This CDR3 has 18 amino acids. The V and J ends lost 1 base and 0 bases, in that order; junction bases with no gene match: 9. Germline V gives CDR1 LGHNA, CDR2 YNFKEQ.

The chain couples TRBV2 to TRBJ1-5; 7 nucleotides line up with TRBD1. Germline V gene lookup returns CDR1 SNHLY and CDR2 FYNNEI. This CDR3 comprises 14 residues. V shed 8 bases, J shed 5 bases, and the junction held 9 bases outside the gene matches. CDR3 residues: CASVETGKDQPQHF. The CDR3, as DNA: TGTGCCAGCGTGGAGACAGGGAAGGATCAGCCCCAGCATTTT.

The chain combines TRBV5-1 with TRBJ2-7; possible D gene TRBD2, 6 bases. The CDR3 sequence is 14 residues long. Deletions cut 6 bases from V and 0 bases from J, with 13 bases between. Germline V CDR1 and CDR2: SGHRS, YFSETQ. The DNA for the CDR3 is TGCGCCAGCAACACGGGGGATAGCTCCTACGAGCAGTACTTC. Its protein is CASNTGDSSYEQYF.

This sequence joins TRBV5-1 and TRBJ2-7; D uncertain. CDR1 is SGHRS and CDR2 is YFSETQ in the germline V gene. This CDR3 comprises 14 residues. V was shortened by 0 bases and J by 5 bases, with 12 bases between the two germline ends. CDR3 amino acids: CASSLGAPVHEQYF. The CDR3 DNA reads TGCGCCAGCAGCTTGGGAGCTCCCGTCCACGAGCAGTACTTC. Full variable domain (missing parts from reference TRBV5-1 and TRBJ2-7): KAGVTQTPRYLIKTRGQQVTLSCSPISGHRSVSWYQQTPGQGLQFLFEYFSETQRNKGNFPGRFSGRQFSNSRSEMNVSTLELGDSALYLCASSLGAPVHEQYFGPGTRLTVT.

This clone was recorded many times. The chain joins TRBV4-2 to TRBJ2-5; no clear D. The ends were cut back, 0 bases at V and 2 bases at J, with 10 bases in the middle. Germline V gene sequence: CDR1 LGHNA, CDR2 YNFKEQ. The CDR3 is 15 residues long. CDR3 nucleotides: TGTGCCAGCAGCCAAGATGGGCAACGGCAAGAGACCCAGTACTTC. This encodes CASSQDGQRQETQYF.

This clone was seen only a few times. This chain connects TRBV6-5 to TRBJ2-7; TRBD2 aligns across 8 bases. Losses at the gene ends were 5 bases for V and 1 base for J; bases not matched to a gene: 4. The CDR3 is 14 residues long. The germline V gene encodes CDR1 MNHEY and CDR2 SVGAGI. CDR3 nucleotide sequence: TGTGCCAGCAGTCCCCGGGAGGGATCCTACGAGCAGTACTTC. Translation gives CASSPREGSYEQYF.

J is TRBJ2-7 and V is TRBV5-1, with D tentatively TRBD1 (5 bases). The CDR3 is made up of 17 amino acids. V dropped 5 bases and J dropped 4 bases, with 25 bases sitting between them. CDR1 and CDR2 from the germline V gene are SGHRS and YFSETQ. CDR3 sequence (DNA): TGCGCCAGCAGACACGACAGTGCAAGCCGAACCTATTACGAGCAGTACTTC. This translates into CASRHDSASRTYYEQYF.

CDR3 loop: CASSQHRASGRAYNEQFF. The CDR3 DNA follows: TGCGCCAGCAGCCAACACCGTGCTAGCGGGAGGGCCTACAATGAGCAGTTCTTC. V is TRBV4-1 and J is TRBJ2-1, with TRBD2 matching 12 bases. Germline CDR1 MGHRA, CDR2 YSYEKL. The V and J ends lost 2 bases and 2 bases, in that order; junction bases with no gene match: 7. This CDR3 contains 18 residues.

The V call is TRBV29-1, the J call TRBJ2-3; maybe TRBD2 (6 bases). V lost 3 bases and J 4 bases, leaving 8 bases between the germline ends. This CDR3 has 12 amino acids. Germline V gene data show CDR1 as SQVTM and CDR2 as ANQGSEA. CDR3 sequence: CSVDSGSDTQYF. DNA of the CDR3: TGCAGCGTTGATAGCGGCTCAGATACGCAGTATTTT.

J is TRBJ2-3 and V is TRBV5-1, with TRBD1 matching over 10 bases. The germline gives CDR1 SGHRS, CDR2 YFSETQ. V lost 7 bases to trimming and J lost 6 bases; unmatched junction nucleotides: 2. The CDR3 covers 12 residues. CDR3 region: CASQDRGDTQYF. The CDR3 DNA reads TGCGCCAGCCAGGACAGGGGGGATACGCAGTATTTT.

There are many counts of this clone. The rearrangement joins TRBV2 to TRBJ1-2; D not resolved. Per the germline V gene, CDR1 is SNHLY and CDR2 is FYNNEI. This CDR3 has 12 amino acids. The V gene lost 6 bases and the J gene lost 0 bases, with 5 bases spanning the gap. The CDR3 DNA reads TGTGCCAGCAGGTTGGCTAACTATGGCTACACCTTC. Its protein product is CASRLANYGYTF.